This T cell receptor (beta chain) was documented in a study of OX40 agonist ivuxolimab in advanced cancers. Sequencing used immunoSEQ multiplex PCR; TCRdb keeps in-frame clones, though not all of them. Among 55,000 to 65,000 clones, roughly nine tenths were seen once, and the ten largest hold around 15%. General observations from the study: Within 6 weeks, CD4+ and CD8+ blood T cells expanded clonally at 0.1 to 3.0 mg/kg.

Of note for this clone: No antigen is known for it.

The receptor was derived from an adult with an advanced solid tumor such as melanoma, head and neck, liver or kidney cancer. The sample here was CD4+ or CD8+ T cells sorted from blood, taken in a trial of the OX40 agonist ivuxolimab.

The CDR3 region has the DNA TGTGCCAGCAGACCCCCTGGAGGACTAGCGGGAGTCGAGCAGTACTTC. As protein: CASRPPGGLAGVEQYF. The V call is TRBV6-6, the J call TRBJ2-7, with 13 bases aligning to TRBD2. The length of the CDR3 is 16 residues. Germline V lookup: CDR1 MNHNY, CDR2 SVGAGI (reference sequence). With V trimmed by 6 bases and J by 6 bases, 11 bases remained unmatched.